This T cell receptor beta chain was recorded in a study of CD8 T cells in ankylosing spondylitis. Study-level results: What appeared characteristic of ankylosing spondylitis blood was a TCR beta motif of eight highly homologous variants. Clones linked to the disease showed a CD8+ phenotype. They occurred at relatively low frequencies in peripheral blood. Some of the motif variants had earlier been found in reactive arthritis patients' fluid and blood.

Preparation of TCR beta libraries was done by quantitative 5'-RACE with molecular barcodes. Each CDR3 protein is one row after TCRdb ran MiXCR on the 5' RACE reads. Among around 130,000 distinct CDR3 sequences listed, approximately 17% were seen once. Trimming removed 7 bases from V and 5 bases from J, with 20 bases in between. Germline V gives CDR1 MDHEN, CDR2 SYDVKM. CDR3 length: 15 amino acids. This clonotype was found a few times. The antigen remains undetermined. Source material: blood, either unsorted or a sorted T cell fraction (not recorded which). This TCR derives from a male donor with ankylosing spondylitis. The rearrangement joins TRBV28 to TRBJ1-1; D is undetermined. The CDR3 reads CASNLYRRGWTEAFF. The CDR3 nucleotides are TGTGCCAGCAACCTGTACCGTCGGGGATGGACTGAAGCTTTCTTT.